These 27 T cell receptor beta chains were all obtained from the same sample, sequenced in a study of T cell changes during pregnancy in multiple sclerosis. The assay was immunoSEQ multiplex PCR, and TCRdb's table has in-frame clones only and misses some. The profile shows tens of thousands of clones, 90% to 95% of them singletons. The specimen was peripheral blood, collected in the second trimester of pregnancy. The receptor set was obtained from a female donor in good health, enrolled as a control in a pregnancy study.

The chain is built from TRBV6-5 and TRBJ1-3; tentative D call: TRBD1 (5 bases). The length of the CDR3 is 12 residues. V was shortened by 5 bases and J by 15 bases, with 17 bases between the two germline ends. The germline V gene has CDR1 MNHEY and CDR2 SVGAGI. The CDR3 bases are TGTGCCAGCAGTAAAACGCAGGGCCCCGAATATTTT. It codes for CASSKTQGPEYF.

Turning to this clone: The germline gene is not matched at one end of the junction; a read error may be the cause. The chain recombines TRBV7-8 with TRBJ2-7; maybe TRBD1 (6 bases). There are 12 residues in the CDR3. The germline V gene has CDR1 SGHVS and CDR2 FQNEAQ. CDR3 loop: CASSLGSQGKSF. The CDR3 DNA reads TGTGCCAGCAGCTTAGGATCCCAGGGGAAGTCCTTC.

The chain is built from TRBV5-4 and TRBJ2-7; tentatively, D is TRBD1 (5 bases). The germline V gene encodes CDR1 SGHNT and CDR2 YYREEE (reference sequence). The V and J ends lost 4 bases and 2 bases respectively, with 10 bases between them. The CDR3 has 13 residues. This CDR3 is CASSPQGPYEQYF. CDR3 DNA sequence: TGTGCCAGCAGCCCGCAGGGCCCCTACGAGCAGTACTTC. Filled out from reference TRBV5-4 and TRBJ2-7, the complete variable domain reads ETGVTQSPTHLIKTRGQQVTLRCSSQSGHNTVSWYQQALGQGPQFIFQYYREEENGRGNFPPRFSGLQFPNYSSELNVNALELDDSALYLCASSPQGPYEQYFGPGTRLTVT.

The chain joins TRBV7-9 to TRBJ1-2; D gene ambiguous. CDR1 and CDR2 (germline): SEHNR, FQNEAQ (reference sequence). This CDR3 comprises 10 residues. Deletions cut 4 bases from V and 7 bases from J, with 4 bases between. Here the CDR3 DNA reads TGTGCCAGCAGCTCCGGTGGCTACACCTTC. Its translation is CASSSGGYTF. The variable domain in full, completed from reference TRBV7-9 and TRBJ1-2, reads DTGVSQNPRHKITKRGQNVTFRCDPISEHNRLYWYRQTLGQGPEFLTYFQNEAQLEKSRLLSDRFSAERPKGSFSTLEIQRTEQGDSAMYLCASSSGGYTFGSGTRLTVV.

The chain employs TRBV7-9 and TRBJ1-2; D is perhaps TRBD1 (5 bases). Germline loops: CDR1 SEHNR, CDR2 FQNEAQ (reference sequence). The CDR3 totals 14 residues. Trimming removed 2 bases at V and 5 bases at J, with 12 bases between. The CDR3 loop reads CASSLYSDIYGYTF. The CDR3 bases are TGTGCCAGCAGCTTATATTCGGACATATATGGCTACACCTTC.

This rearrangement joins TRBV2 to TRBJ1-4; D might be TRBD1 (5 bases). Germline values: CDR1 SNHLY, CDR2 FYNNEI. Trimming removed 2 bases from V and 10 bases from J, with 5 bases in between. The CDR3 spans 11 residues. In nucleotides, the CDR3 is TGTGCCAGCAGTGAAAGGGGAAAACTGTTTTTT. It translates to CASSERGKLFF.

This sequence joins TRBV11-2 and TRBJ2-7; 7 bases are a match to TRBD1. The J segment lost 0 bases and the V segment lost 3 bases, leaving 2 bases of the junction unmatched. CDR1 is SGHAT and CDR2 is FQNNGV in the germline V gene. The CDR3 extends over 14 amino acids. CDR3 coding DNA: TGTGCCAGCAGCTTCGACAGGGTCTCCTACGAGCAGTACTTC. Translating gives CASSFDRVSYEQYF.

This chain connects TRBV4-1 to TRBJ1-1; 7 nucleotides align to TRBD1. V shed 1 base and J 0 bases; nucleotides not matched to a gene: 8. The germline V gene encodes CDR1 MGHRA and CDR2 YSYEKL. The CDR3 has 17 residues. The CDR3 is CASSQGPQGVMNTEAFF. CDR3 DNA sequence: TGCGCCAGCAGCCAAGGTCCCCAGGGGGTGATGAACACTGAAGCTTTCTTT.

V usage is TRBV4-1 and J usage is TRBJ1-6, with no clear D. This CDR3 spans 13 amino acids. Germline CDR1 is MGHRA and CDR2 is YSYEKL. Trimming cost V 1 base and J 6 bases, with 4 bases left between them. The CDR3 DNA is TGCGCCAGCAGCCAAGGAGTTAATTCACCCCTCCACTTT. This translates into CASSQGVNSPLHF.

This clone showed up just once. The chain has TRBV7-9 and TRBJ2-5, with D maybe TRBD1 (7 bases). Germline V lookup: CDR1 SEHNR, CDR2 FQNEAQ (reference sequence). The CDR3 runs 14 residues. V was pared by 6 bases and J by 2 bases, with 13 bases between. The CDR3 DNA is TGTGCCAGCAGTTTGGGGGGACAGCAAGAGACCCAGTACTTC. Its protein product is CASSLGGQQETQYF.

The chain uses TRBV11-2 and TRBJ1-1; D is unresolved. The CDR3 sequence is 12 residues long. The ends were cut back, 0 bases at V and 10 bases at J, with 9 bases in the middle. Per germline, CDR1 SGHAT and CDR2 FQNNGV. The CDR3 bases are TGTGCCAGCAGCTTAGATGGGCAAGGAGCTTTCTTT. Translating it yields CASSLDGQGAFF.

The rearrangement joins TRBV27 to TRBJ2-7; possible D gene TRBD2, 6 bases. Trimming removed 8 bases at V and 0 bases at J, with 17 bases between. The germline CDR1 and CDR2 sequences are MNHEY and SMNVEV (reference sequence). This CDR3 spans 15 amino acids. CDR3 coding DNA: TGTGCCAGCGCCCCGCGCGCGGGGAGCTCCTACGAGCAGTACTTC. Translation gives CASAPRAGSSYEQYF.

The rearrangement uses TRBV7-9 and TRBJ1-1, with TRBD1 matching 9 bases. Losses at the gene ends were 5 bases for V and 5 bases for J; bases not matched to a gene: 9. CDR3 length: 15 residues. Germline V gene data show CDR1 as SEHNR and CDR2 as FQNEAQ (reference sequence). For the CDR3, the DNA is TGTGCCAGCAGCCCCGGACAGGGGTCGAGGACTGAAGCTTTCTTT. Amino acid sequence: CASSPGQGSRTEAFF.

This chain uses TRBV6-5 with TRBJ1-4, with D possibly matching TRBD1 (5 bases). CDR3 length equals 13 residues. Germline assignment: CDR1 MNHEY and CDR2 SVGAGI. V was shortened by 5 bases and J by 7 bases, with 11 bases between the two germline ends. CDR3 in amino acids: CASSTRQSEKLFF. DNA of the CDR3: TGTGCCAGCAGTACCAGACAGTCTGAAAAACTGTTTTTT.

The chain uses TRBV7-2 and TRBJ2-5, with D perhaps matching TRBD2 (5 bases). The CDR3 is 14 amino acids. The germline V and J ends were trimmed by 1 base and 5 bases, with 11 bases remaining between them. In germline, CDR1 is SGHTA, CDR2 FQGNSA. The CDR3 here is CASSLGGFGETQYF. The CDR3 DNA sequence: TGTGCCAGCAGCTTAGGAGGGTTCGGGGAGACCCAGTACTTC.

The chain links TRBV6-5 to TRBJ1-2, with D tentatively TRBD1 (5 bases). CDR3 length: 12 amino acids. Trimming cost V 7 bases and J 0 bases, with 6 bases left between them. The V gene's germline CDR1 is MNHEY and CDR2 SVGAGI. In DNA, the CDR3 is TGTGCCAGCAAGGGGACTAACTATGGCTACACCTTC. This encodes CASKGTNYGYTF.

The chain uses TRBV7-9 and TRBJ2-1; TRBD2 agrees at 11 bases. V was clipped by 4 bases and J by 7 bases; unmatched bases: 6. Germline V gene data show CDR1 as SEHNR and CDR2 as FQNEAQ (reference sequence). This CDR3 comprises 15 residues. CDR3 DNA sequence: TGTGCCAGCAGCTCGACTAGCGGGGCCCTAAATGAGCAGTTCTTC. Translated, it gives CASSSTSGALNEQFF.

The chain carries TRBV4-2 and TRBJ1-2, with a weak D call TRBD1 (5 bases). Trimming cost V 0 bases and J 1 base, with 12 bases left between them. The CDR3 extends over 16 amino acids. In germline, CDR1 is LGHNA, CDR2 YNFKEQ. CDR3 in amino acids: CASSQEERQSNYGYTF. The CDR3 DNA is TGTGCCAGCAGCCAAGAGGAGAGACAGAGTAACTATGGCTACACCTTC.

The chain uses TRBV7-9 and TRBJ1-6; D is unresolved. With 2 bases removed from V and 3 bases from J, the gap between germline ends came to 5 bases. Germline values: CDR1 SEHNR, CDR2 FQNEAQ (reference sequence). The CDR3 has 14 residues. The chain's CDR3 is CASSLRDYNSPLHF. CDR3 nucleotides: TGTGCCAGCAGCTTACGGGACTATAATTCACCCCTCCACTTT.

The rearrangement links TRBV2 to TRBJ2-7; D may be TRBD1 (6 bases). Looked up from germline, CDR1 is SNHLY and CDR2 is FYNNEI. The V end was cut by 6 bases, the J end by 2 bases, with 29 bases between. This CDR3 is built from 19 residues. CDR3 sequence: CASRPTGYTIYREPYEQYF. In DNA form, the CDR3 reads TGTGCCAGCAGGCCGACAGGCTACACGATTTACCGGGAACCCTACGAGCAGTACTTC.

The chain uses TRBV19 and TRBJ1-4; no clear D. V dropped 3 bases and J dropped 3 bases, with 8 bases sitting between them. The CDR3 covers 14 residues. Germline V gene data show CDR1 as LNHDA and CDR2 as SQIVND (reference sequence). CDR3 DNA sequence: TGTGCCAGTAGTATCGGGTGGGCTAATGAAAAACTGTTTTTT. Translation gives CASSIGWANEKLFF. Complete variable domain (other parts from reference TRBV19 and TRBJ1-4): DGGITQSPKYLFRKEGQNVTLSCEQNLNHDAMYWYRQDPGQGLRLIYYSQIVNDFQKGDIAEGYSVSREKKESFPLTVTSAQKNPTAFYLCASSIGWANEKLFFGSGTQLSVL.

CDR3 sequence reads: CANAGGPHEQYF. For the CDR3, the DNA is TGTGCTAACGCGGGGGGGCCCCACGAGCAGTACTTC. This chain uses TRBV10-3 with TRBJ2-7, with TRBD2 matching 9 bases. From germline, CDR1 is ENHRY and CDR2 SYGVKD. The CDR3 loop spans 12 amino acids.

In its sample, this clone was seen a few times. The chain has TRBV7-2 and TRBJ2-4; perhaps TRBD1 as D (7 bases). This CDR3 has 14 residues. From germline, CDR1 is SGHTA and CDR2 FQGNSA. Trimming cost V 6 bases and J 4 bases, with 13 bases left between them. The CDR3 nucleotides read TGTGCCAGCAGGGAGGGGACAGCGAAAAACATTCAGTACTTC. This translates into CASREGTAKNIQYF.

The chain links TRBV27 to TRBJ1-2; 8 positions match TRBD1. Germline assignment: CDR1 MNHEY and CDR2 SMNVEV (reference sequence). The CDR3 spans 13 residues. Germline trimming cut 5 bases from V and 2 bases from J; bases unmatched to any gene: 1. DNA of the CDR3: TGTGCCAGCAGTAGACAGGGGAACTATGGCTACACCTTC. This encodes CASSRQGNYGYTF.

The chain has TRBV6-1 and TRBJ2-2, with unresolved D. Germline CDR1 reads MNHNS; CDR2 reads SASEGT. V shed 3 bases and J shed 7 bases, with 9 bases lying between them. The CDR3 covers 13 residues. The CDR3 coding sequence is TGTGCCAGCAGTGATCTGAAGAGCGGGGAGCTGTTTTTT. This gives the protein CASSDLKSGELFF.

The chain recombines TRBV16 with TRBJ1-5, with no clear D. Trimming removed 1 base from V and 9 bases from J, with 13 bases in between. In germline, CDR1 is KGHSY, CDR2 FQNENV. The length of the CDR3 is 14 residues. The CDR3 coding sequence is TGTGCCAGCAGCCAATTTAAGAACGGTGGGCCCCAGCATTTT. Protein: CASSQFKNGGPQHF.

The rearrangement links TRBV4-3 to TRBJ1-5; perhaps TRBD1 as D (5 bases). CDR1 is LGHNA and CDR2 is YSLEER in the germline V gene. The V end was cut by 0 bases, the J end by 4 bases, with 10 bases between. The CDR3 loop spans 15 amino acids. Written as DNA, the CDR3 is TGCGCCAGCAGCCAAGACGTGACAGCTAATCAGCCCCAGCATTTT. It yields the protein CASSQDVTANQPQHF.